This entry features one T cell receptor beta chain sequence. Its antigen is still unknown. These data belong to a study of post-analysis software for immune sequencing data. General observations from the study: A significant reduction in normalized Chao1 diversity was observed in multiple sclerosis patients versus controls. With F measure, samples from one preparation batch clustered together strongly. A handful of TRBV segments were significantly more frequent in patients than in controls. TRBV5-6, TRBV5-1 and TRBV20-1 were among these segments.

The V gene lost 5 bases and the J gene lost 8 bases, with 16 bases spanning the gap. The CDR3 length is 14 residues. Each TCR beta cDNA library carried unique molecular identifiers. T cells numbering roughly 0.85 to 11 million yielded about 500,000 cDNA molecules. In TCRdb, the PCR reads were re-called with MiXCR into one record per CDR3 protein. The table has about 800,000 distinct CDR3 sequences, about 32% seen once. The sample comprised blood. The chain carries TRBV12-3 or TRBV12-4 and TRBJ2-1, with D possibly matching TRBD1 (5 bases). The clonotype comes from a girl aged 10 to 17 with multiple sclerosis. The CDR3 region is CASSPNTGRDEQFF. CDR3 bases: TGTGCCAGCAGTCCAAACACAGGTAGAGATGAGCAGTTCTTC.